This T cell receptor (beta chain) was sequenced during a study of CD8 T cells in Susac syndrome. cDNA came from roughly 0.5 to 1 ug RNA primed by random hexamers. With immunoSEQ multiplex PCR, TCR beta CDR3 was amplified across 54 Vbeta and 13 Jbeta. TCRdb reprocessed the immunoSEQ multiplex PCR reads with MiXCR, giving one entry per CDR3 protein. This sample has about 300,000 distinct CDR3 sequences, with approximately 85% found just once. TEMRA cells underwent FACS enrichment and CD8+ and CD4+ T cells underwent negative isolation. V dropped 4 bases and J dropped 3; count of bases not matched to a gene: 3. The CDR3 length is 13 residues.

The clonotype comes from a human donor with multiple sclerosis. This sequence joins TRBV12-3 or TRBV12-4 and TRBJ2-7; TRBD1 matches 7 bases. Sequencing was done on a sample of CD8+ T cells from PBMCs. The CDR3 here is CASSSTGFYEQYF. In DNA, the CDR3 is TGTGCCAGCAGTTCGACAGGGTTCTACGAGCAGTACTTC.